This entry lists 18 T cell receptor beta chains sequenced from one sample in a study of CD8+ T cells in alopecia areata. Extracted RNA was reverse transcribed, and the resulting cDNA served as sequencing template. The table came from immunoSEQ multiplex PCR; TCRdb's copy has only in-frame clones and leaves some out. The repertoire has approximately 10,000 clones, none seen only once; the ten largest take under 20%. Cells that came from pooled cutaneous lymph nodes were sorted using CD4, CD8alpha, NKG2D, NKG2ACE and other markers. The sample consisted of CD8+ T cells sorted from a lymph node. The receptor set was obtained from a C3H/HeJ mouse with alopecia areata. The mouse line has the MHC haplotype H2-k.

Only a few counts were recorded for this clone. Germline and genes here are mouse. Read data end 4 residues before the CDR3 end; the end is taken from the germline J gene. The V gene is TRBV14, the J gene TRBJ2-5; weak D call: TRBD2 (5 bases). The V end lost 4 bases, the J end lost 0 bases, and 6 bases lay between the germline ends. In germline, CDR1 is SGHDT, CDR2 FRDEAV. This CDR3 is built from 13 residues. The CDR3 loop reads CASSAGNQDTQYF. Incomplete CDR3 DNA: TGTGCCAGCAGTGCTGGGAACCAAGAC.

In this sample, this clone turned up many times. Any gene name here is a mouse gene name. The read comes to an end 4 residues before the CDR3 does, leaving the germline J gene to fill in the end. The chain recombines TRBV14 with TRBJ2-2, with 8 bases that match TRBD1. The CDR3 runs 16 residues. The V and J ends lost 5 bases and 4 bases, in that order; junction bases with no gene match: 10. Per germline, CDR1 SGHDT and CDR2 FRDEAV. The CDR3 protein is CASSPTGQGPTGQLYF. The sequenced part of the CDR3 DNA is TGTGCCAGCAGCCCCACTGGACAGGGACCCACCGGG.

This clone was seen ten or more times. The gene names here belong to mouse. This chain's CDR3 is CASSSLGYEQYF. Partial CDR3 DNA: TGTGCCAGCAGTTCACTGGGATAT. The chain has TRBV19 and TRBJ2-7; the D gene is possibly TRBD2 (6 bases). The CDR3 is cut off 4 residues early in the read; its end comes from the germline J gene. CDR1 and CDR2 (germline): FNHDT, SITEND (reference sequence). The length of the CDR3 is 12 residues.

At least ten counts were recorded for this clone. The gene names given are mouse names. CDR3 region: CASGGDRGDSDYTF. The CDR3 bases that were read are TGTGCCAGCGGTGGGGACAGGGGAGACTCC. This chain uses TRBV13-2 with TRBJ1-2; 10 nucleotides match TRBD1. The DNA ends 4 residues before the CDR3 does, and the rest of the CDR3 is filled in from the germline J gene. The CDR3 runs to 14 residues. Germline CDR1 and CDR2: NNHNN and SYGAGS (reference sequence). Trimming took 3 bases from V and 3 from J; bases not matched to a gene: 2.

This clone appeared many times. Gene names are the mouse ones. The missing CDR3 end, 4 residues past where the read stops, is filled in from the germline J gene. The chain recombines TRBV3 with TRBJ1-1; 8 bases match TRBD1. This CDR3 has 15 amino acids. The ends lost 1 base at V and 1 base at J; junction bases unmatched: 2. Germline lookup yields CDR1 SNHLY and CDR2 FYNGKV (reference sequence). CDR3 sequence reads: CASSLETGVNTEVFF. CDR3 bases read: TGTGCCAGCAGCTTAGAGACAGGGGTAAACACA. The full variable domain, in which reference TRBV3 and TRBJ1-1 provide the parts outside the CDR3, is GPKVLQIPSHQIIDMGQMVTLNCDPVSNHLYFYWYKQILGQQMEFLVNFYNGKVMEKSKLFKDQFSVERPDGSYFTLKIQPTALEDSAVYFCASSLETGVNTEVFFGKGTRLTVV.

At least ten counts were recorded for this clone. The gene symbols are mouse symbols. The CDR3 end falls 4 residues outside the read, so it is completed with the germline J gene. The chain is built from TRBV19 and TRBJ1-2, with 7 bases identical to TRBD1. The CDR3 has 13 residues. Germline CDR1 reads FNHDT; CDR2 reads SITEND (reference sequence). The CDR3 sequence: CASSIGQGDDYTF. Incomplete CDR3 DNA: TGTGCCAGCAGTATAGGGCAGGGGGAC.

This clone was observed at least ten times. Gene labels here are mouse ones. The read terminates 4 residues before the CDR3 end, so the remaining end is supplied by the germline J gene. The chain couples TRBV13-2 to TRBJ2-5; TRBD1 aligns across 7 bases. Germline V gene lookup returns CDR1 NNHNN and CDR2 SYGAGS (reference sequence). The CDR3 totals 14 residues. V trimming: 2 bases; J trimming: 2 bases; junction bases outside the gene matches: 2. The covered CDR3 bases are TGTGCCAGCGGTGAGCGACAGGGCCAAGAC. The encoded protein is CASGERQGQD. The whole CDR3 region reads CASGERQGQDTQYF.

This clone came up a few times. Gene names follow the mouse nomenclature. The CDR3 end lies 4 residues beyond the end of the read and is filled in from the germline J gene. This rearrangement joins TRBV13-2 to TRBJ2-7; 8 bases map to TRBD1. This CDR3 is 15 amino acids long. V lost 2 bases to trimming and J lost 0 bases; unmatched junction nucleotides: 4. In germline, CDR1 is NNHNN, CDR2 SYGAGS (reference sequence). This chain's CDR3 is CASGERTGSSYEQYF. Partial CDR3 DNA: TGTGCCAGCGGTGAGAGGACAGGGAGCTCCTAT.

In this sample, this clone turned up many times. Germline and genes here are mouse. The read ends 4 residues before the CDR3 terminus; that terminus is restored from the germline J gene. The chain joins TRBV13-1 to TRBJ2-5, with TRBD2 matching 8 bases. From germline, CDR1 is NSHNY and CDR2 SYGAGN. This CDR3 contains 13 residues. CDR3 region: CASSGRTGDTQYF. CDR3 DNA (partial): TGTGCCAGCAGTGGCCGGACTGGGGAC.

A few counts support this clone. The genes and germline here are from mouse. CDR3 DNA (partial): TGTGCCTGGAGTCCGGGACATACAAACTCC. Translation gives CAWSPGHTNS. The full CDR3 protein reads CAWSPGHTNSDYTF. The chain combines TRBV31 with TRBJ1-2, with D possibly TRBD1 on 6 matching bases. The CDR3 goes on 4 residues after the read ends, and that part is filled in from the germline J gene. This CDR3 has 14 amino acids. V was shortened by 1 base and J by 0 bases, with 9 bases between the two germline ends. Germline CDR1 is GKSSPN and CDR2 is SITVG.

On this clone: Here the gene names and germline are mouse. The CDR3 extends 4 residues past the end of the read, so its final part is completed from the germline J gene. The sample holds other DNA sequences that translate to the same CDR3. V and J are TRBV13-2 and TRBJ2-1; 10 bases line up with TRBD2. CDR3 size: 13 residues. Germline CDR1 and CDR2: NNHNN and SYGAGS (reference sequence). Trimming removed 3 bases from V and 6 bases from J; junction bases left unmatched: 0. The DNA read from the CDR3 is TGTGCCAGCGGTGGGACTGGGGGTGCT. It is translated as CASGGTGGA. The entire CDR3 protein reads CASGGTGGAEQFF.

Concerning this clone itself: These gene names are mouse names. Coverage ceases 4 residues before the CDR3 finishes, and the germline J gene fills in the end. The chain is built from TRBV14 and TRBJ2-4; 8 bases fit TRBD2. V lost 5 bases, J lost 2 bases, and 4 bases stayed unmatched. The CDR3 loop spans 14 amino acids. Germline loops: CDR1 SGHDT, CDR2 FRDEAV. The part of the CDR3 DNA that was read is TGTGCCAGCAGCTCACTGGGGGTTCAAAAC. Its protein is CASSSLGVQN. The whole CDR3 is CASSSLGVQNTLYF.

The table lists this clone with a few counts. Genes here carry mouse names. The CDR3 goes on 4 residues after the read ends, and that part is filled in from the germline J gene. The chain recombines TRBV5 with TRBJ2-5; D is unclear. This CDR3 contains 14 residues. Trimming left V 0 bases short and J 3 bases short, with 7 bases between. Germline CDR1 LGHNA, CDR2 YNLKQL (reference sequence). The CDR3 sequence: CASSQDVVQDTQYF. The sequenced part of the CDR3 DNA is TGTGCCAGCAGCCAAGATGTGGTTCAAGAC.

This clone occurred a few times. Mouse names are used for the genes. The CDR3 end is not reached by the read, which stops 4 residues before it; the germline J gene fills it in. The gene calls are TRBV14 and TRBJ2-2, with 9 bases aligning to TRBD1. V lost 2 bases and J lost 2; bases outside the gene matches: 1. The germline V gene has CDR1 SGHDT and CDR2 FRDEAV. The CDR3 sequence is 15 residues long. Here the CDR3 reads CASSLDRGNTGQLYF. CDR3 DNA (partial): TGTGCCAGCAGTTTAGACAGGGGGAACACCGGG.

This clone appeared many times. Genes and germline come from the mouse. Read coverage stops 4 residues before the CDR3 terminus; the germline J gene supplies the remainder. The rearrangement links TRBV3 to TRBJ2-7; D is unclear. Per the germline V gene, CDR1 is SNHLY and CDR2 is FYNGKV (reference sequence). CDR3 length equals 12 residues. CDR3 DNA, as far as it was read: TGTGCCAGCAGCTTTGACACGTAT. This encodes CASSFDTY. The whole CDR3 protein is CASSFDTYEQYF.

This clone showed up many times. Mouse gene names apply. The observed sequence ends 4 residues before the CDR3 terminus, with the missing tail filled in from the germline J gene. The chain recombines TRBV13-2 with TRBJ2-7; 7 nucleotides align to TRBD1. The junction had 2 bases not matched to a gene; V was cut back by 2 bases and J by 0 bases. This CDR3 has 14 amino acids. Germline V lookup: CDR1 NNHNN, CDR2 SYGAGS (reference sequence). CDR3 bases read: TGTGCCAGCGGTGAGACAGGGAGCTCCTAT. This gives the protein CASGETGSSY. The CDR3 in its entirety is CASGETGSSYEQYF.

This clone was seen ten or more times. Gene names follow the mouse nomenclature. The read falls 4 residues short of the CDR3 end, and the missing part is taken from the germline J gene. V gene TRBV1 combines with J gene TRBJ2-1, with 11 bases identical to TRBD2. Germline V lookup: CDR1 NSQYPW, CDR2 LRSPGD (reference sequence). The CDR3 contains 14 residues. V gave up 3 bases and J gave up 6 bases; unmatched junction bases: 1. Partial CDR3 DNA: TGCACCTGCAGTGCCGGGACTGGGGGTGCT. Its protein is CTCSAGTGGA. In full, the CDR3 reads CTCSAGTGGAEQFF.

This clone has at least ten counts. The gene names here belong to mouse. The read terminates 4 residues ahead of where the CDR3 ends, so the germline J gene completes it. The chain combines TRBV13-3 with TRBJ2-1; possible D gene TRBD2, 5 bases. The germline V gene has CDR1 NNHDY and CDR2 SYVADS. V was cut by 3 bases and J by 6 bases, with 7 bases left in between. This CDR3 has 12 residues. Partial CDR3 DNA: TGTGCCAGCAGTGGGACTTTTGCT. Translating it yields CASSGTFA. The full CDR3 reads CASSGTFAEQFF.